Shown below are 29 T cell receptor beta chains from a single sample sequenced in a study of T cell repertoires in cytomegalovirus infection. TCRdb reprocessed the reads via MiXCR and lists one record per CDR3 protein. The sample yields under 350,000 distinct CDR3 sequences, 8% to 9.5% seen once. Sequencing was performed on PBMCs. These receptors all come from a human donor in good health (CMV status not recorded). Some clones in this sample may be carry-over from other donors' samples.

The CDR3 is CASSTLVGVRPLQYF. CDR3 DNA sequence: TGTGCCAGTAGTACCCTCGTGGGGGTACGTCCGCTACAGTACTTC. The chain recombines TRBV19 with TRBJ2-7; the D call may be TRBD1 or TRBD2 (5 bases each). Germline assignment: CDR1 LNHDA and CDR2 SQIVND (reference sequence). With 4 bases removed from V and 10 bases from J, the gap between germline ends came to 23 bases. CDR3 size: 15 residues.

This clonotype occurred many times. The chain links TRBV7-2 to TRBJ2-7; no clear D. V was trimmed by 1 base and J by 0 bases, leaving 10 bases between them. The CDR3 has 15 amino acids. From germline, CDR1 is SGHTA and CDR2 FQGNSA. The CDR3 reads CASSLGYANSYEQYF. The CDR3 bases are TGTGCCAGCAGCTTAGGCTATGCGAACTCCTACGAGCAGTACTTC.

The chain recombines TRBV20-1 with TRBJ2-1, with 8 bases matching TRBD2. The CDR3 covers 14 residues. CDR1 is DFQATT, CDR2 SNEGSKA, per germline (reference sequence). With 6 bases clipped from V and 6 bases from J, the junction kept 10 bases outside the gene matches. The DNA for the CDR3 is TGCAGTGCGGGACGGGAGGGCCTGCGCAATGAGCAGTTCTTC. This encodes CSAGREGLRNEQFF.

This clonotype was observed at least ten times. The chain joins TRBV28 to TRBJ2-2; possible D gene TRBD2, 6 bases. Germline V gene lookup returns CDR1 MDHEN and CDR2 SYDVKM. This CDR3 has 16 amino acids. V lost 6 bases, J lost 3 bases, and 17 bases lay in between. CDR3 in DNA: TGTGCCAGCAGCCCCTCGGGAGCGTTGGACACCGGGGAGCTGTTTTTT. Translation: CASSPSGALDTGELFF.

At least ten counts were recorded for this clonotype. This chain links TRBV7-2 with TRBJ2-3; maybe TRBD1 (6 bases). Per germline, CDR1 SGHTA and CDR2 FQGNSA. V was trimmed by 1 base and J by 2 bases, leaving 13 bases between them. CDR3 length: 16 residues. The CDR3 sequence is CASSLVSRGSTDTQYF. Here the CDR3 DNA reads TGTGCCAGCAGCTTAGTTTCCAGGGGCTCCACAGATACGCAGTATTTT.

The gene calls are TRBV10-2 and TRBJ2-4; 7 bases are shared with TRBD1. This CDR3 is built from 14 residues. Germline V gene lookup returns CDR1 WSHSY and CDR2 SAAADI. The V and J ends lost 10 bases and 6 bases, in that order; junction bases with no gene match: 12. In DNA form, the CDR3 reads TGCGCCACCCTGGACAGGCAATGGTTAAACATTCAGTACTTC. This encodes CATLDRQWLNIQYF.

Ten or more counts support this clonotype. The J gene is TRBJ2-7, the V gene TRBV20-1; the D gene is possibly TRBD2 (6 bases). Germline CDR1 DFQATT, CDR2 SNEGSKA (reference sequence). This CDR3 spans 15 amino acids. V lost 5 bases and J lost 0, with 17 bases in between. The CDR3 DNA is TGCAGTGCTGCTGGAATACGGGAGAACTCCTACGAGCAGTACTTC. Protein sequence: CSAAGIRENSYEQYF.

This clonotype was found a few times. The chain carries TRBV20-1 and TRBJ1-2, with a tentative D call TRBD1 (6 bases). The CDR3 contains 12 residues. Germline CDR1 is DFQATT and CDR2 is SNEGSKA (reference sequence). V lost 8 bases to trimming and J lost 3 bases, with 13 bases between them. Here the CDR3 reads CSYTGSDYGYTF. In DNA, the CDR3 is TGCAGTTACACAGGGAGCGACTATGGCTACACCTTC.

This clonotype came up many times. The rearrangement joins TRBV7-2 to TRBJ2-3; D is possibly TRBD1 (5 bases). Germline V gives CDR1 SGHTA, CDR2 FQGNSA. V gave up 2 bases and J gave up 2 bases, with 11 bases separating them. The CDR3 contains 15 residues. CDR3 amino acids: CASSLRQTHTDTQYF. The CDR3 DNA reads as TGTGCCAGCAGCTTACGACAGACTCACACAGATACGCAGTATTTT.

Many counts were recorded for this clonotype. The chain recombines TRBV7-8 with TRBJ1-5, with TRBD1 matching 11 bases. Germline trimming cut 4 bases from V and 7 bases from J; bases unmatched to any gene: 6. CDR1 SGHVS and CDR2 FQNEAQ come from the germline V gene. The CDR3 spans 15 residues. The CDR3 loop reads CASSSDRGLWQPQHF. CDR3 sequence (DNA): TGTGCCAGCAGCTCGGACAGGGGGCTGTGGCAGCCCCAGCATTTT.

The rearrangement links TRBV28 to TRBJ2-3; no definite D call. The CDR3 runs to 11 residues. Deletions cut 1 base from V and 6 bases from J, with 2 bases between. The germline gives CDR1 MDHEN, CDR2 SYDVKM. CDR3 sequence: CASSLYDTQYF. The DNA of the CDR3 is TGTGCCAGCAGTTTATACGATACGCAGTATTTT.

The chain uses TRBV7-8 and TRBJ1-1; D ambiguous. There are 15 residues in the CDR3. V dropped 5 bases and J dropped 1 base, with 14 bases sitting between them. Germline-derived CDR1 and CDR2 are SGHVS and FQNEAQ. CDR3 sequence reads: CASSPPRGKNTEAFF. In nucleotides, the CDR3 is TGTGCCAGCAGCCCCCCTCGCGGGAAGAACACTGAAGCTTTCTTT. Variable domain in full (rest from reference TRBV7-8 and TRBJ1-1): GAGVSQSPRYKVAKRGQDVALRCDPISGHVSLFWYQQALGQGPEFLTYFQNEAQLDKSGLPSDRFFAERPEGSVSTLKIQRTQQEDSAVYLCASSPPRGKNTEAFFGQGTRLTVV.

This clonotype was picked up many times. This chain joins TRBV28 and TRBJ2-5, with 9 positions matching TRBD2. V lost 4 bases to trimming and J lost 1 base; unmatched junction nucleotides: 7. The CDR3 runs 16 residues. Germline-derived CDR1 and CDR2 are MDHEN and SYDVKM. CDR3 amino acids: CASSSRLAEPQETQYF. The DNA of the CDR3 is TGTGCCAGCAGTTCCAGACTAGCGGAGCCCCAAGAGACCCAGTACTTC.

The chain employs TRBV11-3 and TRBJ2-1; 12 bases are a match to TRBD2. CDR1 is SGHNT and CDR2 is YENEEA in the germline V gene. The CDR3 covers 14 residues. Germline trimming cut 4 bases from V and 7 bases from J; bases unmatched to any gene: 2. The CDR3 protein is CASSSGLAGNEQFF. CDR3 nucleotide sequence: TGTGCCAGCAGCTCAGGACTAGCGGGGAATGAGCAGTTCTTC.

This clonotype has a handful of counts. The CDR3 reads CAIGTAWPLHF. The CDR3 DNA reads as TGTGCCATCGGGACAGCCTGGCCCCTCCACTTT. The chain is built from TRBV10-3 and TRBJ1-6; TRBD1 agrees at 7 bases. The CDR3 spans 11 residues. Losses at the gene ends were 8 bases for V and 13 bases for J; bases not matched to a gene: 5. The germline CDR1 and CDR2 sequences are ENHRY and SYGVKD.

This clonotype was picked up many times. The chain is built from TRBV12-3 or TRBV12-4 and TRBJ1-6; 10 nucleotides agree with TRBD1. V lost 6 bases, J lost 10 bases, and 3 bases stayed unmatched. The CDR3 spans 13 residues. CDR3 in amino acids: CASSLGQGSPLHF. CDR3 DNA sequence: TGTGCCAGCAGCTTGGGACAGGGGTCACCCCTCCACTTT.

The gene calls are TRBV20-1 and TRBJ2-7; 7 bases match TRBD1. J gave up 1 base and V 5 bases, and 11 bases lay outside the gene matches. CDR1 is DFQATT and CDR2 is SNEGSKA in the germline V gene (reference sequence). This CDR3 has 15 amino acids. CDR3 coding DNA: TGCAGTGCTCCGCGACCTGACAGGGTATCCTACGAGCAGTACTTC. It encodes CSAPRPDRVSYEQYF.

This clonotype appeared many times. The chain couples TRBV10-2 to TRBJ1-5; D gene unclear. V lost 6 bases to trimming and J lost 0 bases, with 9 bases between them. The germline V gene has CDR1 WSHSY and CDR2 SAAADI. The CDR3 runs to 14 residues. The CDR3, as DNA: TGCGCCAGCAGACGGTCGGATAGCAATCAGCCCCAGCATTTT. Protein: CASRRSDSNQPQHF.

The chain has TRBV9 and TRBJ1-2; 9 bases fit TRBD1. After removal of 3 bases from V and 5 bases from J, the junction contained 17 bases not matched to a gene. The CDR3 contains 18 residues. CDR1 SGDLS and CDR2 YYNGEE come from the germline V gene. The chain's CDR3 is CASSGEKIRTGDRYGYTF. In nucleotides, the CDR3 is TGTGCCAGCAGCGGCGAAAAGATAAGGACAGGGGACAGATATGGCTACACCTTC. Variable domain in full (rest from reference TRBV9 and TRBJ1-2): DSGVTQTPKHLITATGQRVTLRCSPRSGDLSVYWYQQSLDQGLQFLIQYYNGEERAKGNILERFSAQQFPDLHSELNLSSLELGDSALYFCASSGEKIRTGDRYGYTFGSGTRLTVV.

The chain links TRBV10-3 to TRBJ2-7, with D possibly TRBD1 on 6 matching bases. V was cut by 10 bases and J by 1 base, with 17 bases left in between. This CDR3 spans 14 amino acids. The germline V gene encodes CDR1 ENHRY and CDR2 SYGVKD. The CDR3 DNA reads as TGTGCCACACGGGCCCGGGACACATCCTACGAGCAGTACTTC. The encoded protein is CATRARDTSYEQYF.

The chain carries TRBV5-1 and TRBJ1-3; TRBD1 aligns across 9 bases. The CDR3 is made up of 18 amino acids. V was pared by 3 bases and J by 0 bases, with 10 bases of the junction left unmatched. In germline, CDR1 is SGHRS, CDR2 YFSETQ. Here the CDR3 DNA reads TGCGCCAGCAGCTCGACACCTGGACAGGGGAGCTCTGGAAACACCATATATTTT. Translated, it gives CASSSTPGQGSSGNTIYF.

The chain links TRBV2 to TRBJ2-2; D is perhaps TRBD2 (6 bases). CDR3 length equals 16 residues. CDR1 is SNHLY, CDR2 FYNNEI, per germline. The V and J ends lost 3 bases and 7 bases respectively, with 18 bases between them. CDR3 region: CASSEERLAIGGELFF. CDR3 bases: TGTGCCAGCAGTGAGGAACGGCTAGCGATCGGCGGGGAGCTGTTTTTT.

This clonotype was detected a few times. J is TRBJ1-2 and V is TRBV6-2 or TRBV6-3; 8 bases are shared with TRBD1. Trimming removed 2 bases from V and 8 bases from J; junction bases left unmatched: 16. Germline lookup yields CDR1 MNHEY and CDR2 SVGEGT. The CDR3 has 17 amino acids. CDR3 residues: CASSYNPPDRGAGGYTF. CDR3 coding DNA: TGTGCCAGCAGTTACAACCCGCCCGACAGGGGTGCAGGAGGCTACACCTTC.

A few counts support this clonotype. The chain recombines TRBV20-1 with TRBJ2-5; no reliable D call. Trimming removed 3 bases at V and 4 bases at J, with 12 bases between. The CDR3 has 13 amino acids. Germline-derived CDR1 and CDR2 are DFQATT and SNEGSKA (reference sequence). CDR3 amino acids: CSARDPHRETQYF. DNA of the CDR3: TGCAGTGCTAGGGACCCGCACCGAGAGACCCAGTACTTC.

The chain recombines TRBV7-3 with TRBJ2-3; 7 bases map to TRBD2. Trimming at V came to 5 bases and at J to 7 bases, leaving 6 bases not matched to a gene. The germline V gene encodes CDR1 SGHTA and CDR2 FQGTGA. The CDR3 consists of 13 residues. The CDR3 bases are TGTGCCAGCAGCGTCTCGACTAGCTATACGCAGTATTTT. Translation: CASSVSTSYTQYF.

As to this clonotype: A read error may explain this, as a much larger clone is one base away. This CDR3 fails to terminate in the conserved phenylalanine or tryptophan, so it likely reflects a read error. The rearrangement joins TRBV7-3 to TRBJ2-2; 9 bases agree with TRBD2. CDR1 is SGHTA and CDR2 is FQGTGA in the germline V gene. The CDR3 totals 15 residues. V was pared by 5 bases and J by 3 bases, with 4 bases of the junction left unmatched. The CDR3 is CASSPTSGYTGELFS. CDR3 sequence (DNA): TGTGCCAGCAGCCCGACTAGCGGATACACCGGGGAGCTGTTTTCT.

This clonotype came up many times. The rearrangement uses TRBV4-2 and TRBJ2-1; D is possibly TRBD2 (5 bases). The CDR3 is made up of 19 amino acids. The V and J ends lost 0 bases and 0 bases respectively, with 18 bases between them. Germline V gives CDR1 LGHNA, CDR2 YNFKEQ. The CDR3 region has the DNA TGTGCCAGCAGCCAAGATGCGCGGAGGAGCGGCGTCTCCTACAATGAGCAGTTCTTC. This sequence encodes CASSQDARRSGVSYNEQFF.

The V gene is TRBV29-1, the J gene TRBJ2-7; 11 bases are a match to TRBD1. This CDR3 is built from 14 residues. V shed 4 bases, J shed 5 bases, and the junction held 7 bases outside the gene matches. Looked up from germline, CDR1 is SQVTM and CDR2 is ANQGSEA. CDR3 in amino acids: CSVVGWTGGNEQYF. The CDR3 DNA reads TGCAGCGTTGTAGGTTGGACAGGGGGCAACGAGCAGTACTTC.

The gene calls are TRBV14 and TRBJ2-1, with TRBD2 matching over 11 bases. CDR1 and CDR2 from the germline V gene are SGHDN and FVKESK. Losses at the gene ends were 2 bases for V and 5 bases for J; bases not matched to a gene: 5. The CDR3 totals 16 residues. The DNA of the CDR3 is TGTGCCAGCAGCCAACGGCCGGGACTAGCGGACAATGAGCAGTTCTTC. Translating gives CASSQRPGLADNEQFF.